This TCR beta chain is from a study of patients and donors after allogeneic stem cell transplantation (TCRdb year 2020). This clonotype occurred a few times. The antigen it recognizes is unknown. Within one base of it there is no much larger clone, and no base qualities were kept. Measured from the cysteine to the phenylalanine, the CDR3 is 15 residues long. The sequence is cut down to CDR3 DNA, 45 bases in frame from base 1. V is pruned by 7 bases and J by 0 bases, leaving 9 bases of the junction without a gene match. In the germline V gene, CDR1 corresponds to ENHRY and CDR2 to SYGVKD. Libraries were built with RT-PCR. The sequencer listed for this sample is NextSeq 550. TCRdb reran the public reads through fastp at Q25 and MiXCR, keeping productive beta chains. One record per CDR3 amino acid sequence lists the most common genes and DNA. Across this sample there are 70,000 or so distinct CDR3 sequences, with about a quarter seen only once. The ten largest clones represent more than 20% of the sample.

This sequence originates from a human donor who was either an allogeneic HSCT recipient or a stem cell or donor lymphocyte infusion donor (not recorded which). It is not recorded whose cells these are; they may come from a transplant donor. Sequencing was performed on blood, either unsorted or a sorted T cell fraction (not recorded which). The V gene is TRBV10-3 and the J gene is TRBJ2-7; the junction holds 7 bases that match TRBD1. The DNA reads as follows: TGTGCCATCACTAACGGGACAGTGAGCTCCTACGAGCAGTACTTC. It codes for CAITNGTVSSYEQYF.